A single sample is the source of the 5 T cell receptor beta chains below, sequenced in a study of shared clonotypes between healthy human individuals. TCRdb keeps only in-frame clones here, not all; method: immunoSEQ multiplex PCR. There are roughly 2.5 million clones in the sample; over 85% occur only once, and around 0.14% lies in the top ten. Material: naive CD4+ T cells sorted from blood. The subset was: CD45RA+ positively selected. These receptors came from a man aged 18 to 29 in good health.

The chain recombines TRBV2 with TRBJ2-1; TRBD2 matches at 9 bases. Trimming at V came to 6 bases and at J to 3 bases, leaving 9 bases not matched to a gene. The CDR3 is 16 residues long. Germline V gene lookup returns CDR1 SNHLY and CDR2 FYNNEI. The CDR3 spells CASRKISGGSYNEQFF. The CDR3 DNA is TGTGCCAGCAGGAAGATTAGCGGGGGCAGCTACAATGAGCAGTTCTTC.

Here the CDR3 reads CASSPQYEQYF. The CDR3 DNA sequence: TGTGCCAGCAGCCCTCAGTACGAGCAGTACTTC. This chain links TRBV7-9 with TRBJ2-7; D unresolved. Trimming shortened V by 5 bases and J by 4 bases, and 6 bases separated the two germline ends. This CDR3 spans 11 amino acids. Germline V gene sequence: CDR1 SEHNR, CDR2 FQNEAQ (reference sequence).

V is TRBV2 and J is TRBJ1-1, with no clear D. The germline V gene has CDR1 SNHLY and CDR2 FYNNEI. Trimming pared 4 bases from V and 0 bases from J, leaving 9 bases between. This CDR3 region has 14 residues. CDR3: CASSGAIMNTEAFF. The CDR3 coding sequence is TGTGCCAGCAGTGGGGCGATCATGAACACTGAAGCTTTCTTT.

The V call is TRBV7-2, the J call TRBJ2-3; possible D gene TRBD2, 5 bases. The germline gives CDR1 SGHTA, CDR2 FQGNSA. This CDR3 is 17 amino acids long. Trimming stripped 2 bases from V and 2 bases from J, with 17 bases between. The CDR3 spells CASSLRVGRVDTDTQYF. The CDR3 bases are TGTGCCAGCAGCTTAAGGGTAGGGCGGGTCGACACAGATACGCAGTATTTT.

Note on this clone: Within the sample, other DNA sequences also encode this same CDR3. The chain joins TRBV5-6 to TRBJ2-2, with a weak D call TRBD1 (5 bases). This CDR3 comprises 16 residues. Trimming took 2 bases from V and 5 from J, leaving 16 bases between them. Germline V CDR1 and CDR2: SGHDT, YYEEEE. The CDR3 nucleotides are TGTGCCAGCAGCTTAGACCAGGGTCGTAGAACCGGGGAGCTGTTTTTT. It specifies CASSLDQGRRTGELFF.